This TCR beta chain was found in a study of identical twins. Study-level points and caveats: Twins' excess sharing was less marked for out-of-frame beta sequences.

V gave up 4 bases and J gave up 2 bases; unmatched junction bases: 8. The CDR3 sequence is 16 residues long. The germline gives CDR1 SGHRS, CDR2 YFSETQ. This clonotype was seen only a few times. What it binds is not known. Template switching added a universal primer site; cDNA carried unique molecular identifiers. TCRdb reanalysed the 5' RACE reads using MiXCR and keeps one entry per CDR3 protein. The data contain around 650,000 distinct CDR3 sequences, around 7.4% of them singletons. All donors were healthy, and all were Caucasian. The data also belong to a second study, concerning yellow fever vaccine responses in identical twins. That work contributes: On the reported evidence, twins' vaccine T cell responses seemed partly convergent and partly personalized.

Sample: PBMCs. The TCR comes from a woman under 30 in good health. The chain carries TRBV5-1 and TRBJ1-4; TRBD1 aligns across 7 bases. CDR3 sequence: CASSILTGATNEKLFF. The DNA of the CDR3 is TGCGCCAGCAGCATTCTCACAGGGGCGACTAATGAAAAACTGTTTTTT.